This paragraph covers one TCR beta chain sequence. Its antigen has not been determined. It has no much larger one-base neighbor in the sample; base qualities were not kept. The sample is drawn from a study of blood T cells in healthy people across ages (dated by TCRdb to between 2014 and 2017). About the full investigation: In model experiments, template switching captured roughly one uniquely barcoded TCR beta cDNA molecule for every two T cells. To track age-related changes in TCR beta repertoire diversity, the study relied on deep sequencing normalized with unique cDNA molecular identifiers. To avoid experimental bias, donors of different ages were distributed randomly across sequencing lanes. Two additional independent replicas of 1 million unique cDNA reads from the same blood draw were analyzed for two donors (one aged 18 to 30 and one aged 80 or older). Four age groups were formed from the donors: young (average approximately 15 years), middle-aged (around 37), aged (roughly 59) and long-lived (more than 75). Beyond this particular receptor, the publication reports: Because donor CMV infection status was unknown, age-related changes in expanded clonotypes were potentially confounded. The percentage of naive T cells measured by flow cytometry correlated strongly with observed TCR beta diversity. The long-lived group showed more naive CD4+ T cells, fewer expanded clones and increased TCR diversity than the aged group, suggesting age selection. Total diversity estimates from one million sequenced T cells were considered lower bounds and underestimates. Because profiling used bulk unsorted PBMCs, naive and antigen-experienced compartments could not be compared conclusively. Observed TCR beta diversity per million T cells fell roughly linearly with age, and a significant reduction was already apparent by age around 40.

The donors were roughly 39 Caucasian individuals from Russia, aged roughly 6 to 95 years, who were systemically healthy. Around 10 milliliters of peripheral blood were drawn from each donor into EDTA-treated Vacutainer tubes. Ficoll-Paque density-gradient centrifugation was used to isolate PBMCs, with at least 6 million obtained per sample. Trizol reagent was used to extract total RNA from PBMCs, with at least 6 micrograms per sample. The percentages of naive CD45RAhigh/CD27high T cells were determined by flow cytometry on a PBMC aliquot from every donor. The library was generated by 5' RACE. Sequencing was performed on an Illumina HiSeq 2500. The second PCR ran for roughly 6 to 11 cycles and used a J-beta primer mix along with a sample-barcoded 5' primer. A unique molecular identifier was introduced onto each TCR beta cDNA molecule by a template-switch 5' adaptor carrying 12 random nucleotides. Each sample yielded at least 3 million CDR3-containing paired-end reads. The Mint cDNA synthesis kit, primed by a TRBC-specific oligonucleotide, was used to synthesize first-strand cDNA from all RNA. Following uracil-DNA glycosylase treatment, a first 18-cycle PCR with universal primers M1SS and BC2_uni_R was performed on all cDNA. The authors' analysis ran thus. For normalization, 1 million high-quality reads, each with a distinct molecular identifier, were randomly selected from each sample. Reads sharing molecular identifiers were discarded rather than binned into consensus sequences. MiTCR, run with a Q25 quality threshold and the strictest error-elimination algorithm, handled CDR3 identification, clonotype clustering and error correction. A nonparametric unseen species model using Euler transformation provided a lower-bound estimate of total TCR beta diversity. The public sequencing data were trimmed at Q25 with fastp and processed into clonotypes with MiXCR by TCRdb, which kept only in-frame beta chains. Rows merge per CDR3 protein into single entries with the most common DNA and genes. V and J calls and clone size were set by TCRdb, not the authors. Present in this sample are 650,000 to 900,000 distinct CDR3 sequences, approximately 59% of which were seen just once. The ten most abundant clones make up about 30% of the sample.

Taken from the germline V gene, the CDR1 and CDR2 loops are MDHEN and SYDVKM. From its cysteine to its phenylalanine, the CDR3 spans 14 amino acids. The kept DNA is CDR3 alone, 42 bases in frame from the first base. Trimming accounts for 5 bases at V and 0 bases at J, while the number of junction bases matched to no gene is 2. This TCR came from a man between 25 and 39 years old in good health. The sequence links TRBV28 to TRBJ2-5; 8 middle bases align to TRBD2. Sample: blood. Read as DNA, the sequence is TGTGCCAGCAGTGACGGGGGGGACCAAGAGACCCAGTACTTC. The translation is CASSDGGDQETQYF.